The rows below give T cell receptor beta chains drawn from one sample of a study of shared clonotypes between healthy human individuals. TCRdb keeps only in-frame clones here, not all; method: immunoSEQ multiplex PCR. The sample consists of more than 2,000,000 clones, around 94% of them appearing once. Sequences were obtained from naive CD4+ T cells sorted from blood. The source of these receptors is a young man in good health. Each CDR3 is given with its conserved first and last residue. Fields, in order: V gene, clone size, J gene, D gene, CDR3 protein, CDR3 DNA. The D gene is left open where the match is weak. Expanded clones get a size class; other rows say once, few or many, or leave the size out.

v_call: TRBV5-1; clone_size: once; j_call: TRBJ2-3; d_call: TRBD2; cdr3_aa: CASSAGLDHTDTQYF; cdr3_nt: TGCGCCAGCAGCGCCGGACTAGATCACACAGATACGCAGTATTTT
v_call: TRBV27; clone_size: -; j_call: TRBJ1-1; d_call: -; cdr3_aa: CASSPGTQGYGEAFF; cdr3_nt: TGTGCCAGCAGTCCCGGGACACAGGGCTACGGTGAAGCTTTCTTT
v_call: TRBV19; clone_size: -; j_call: TRBJ1-5; d_call: -; cdr3_aa: CASSIIGYREGDQPQHF; cdr3_nt: TGTGCCAGTAGTATAATAGGTTACAGGGAGGGCGATCAGCCCCAGCATTTT
v_call: TRBV19; clone_size: -; j_call: TRBJ1-2; d_call: -; cdr3_aa: CASSPQGDYGYTF; cdr3_nt: TGTGCCAGTAGCCCACAGGGTGACTATGGCTACACCTTC
v_call: TRBV19; clone_size: once; j_call: TRBJ1-3; d_call: TRBD1; cdr3_aa: CASSRQGSGNTIYF; cdr3_nt: TGTGCCAGTAGTCGACAGGGCTCTGGAAACACCATATATTTT
v_call: TRBV6-7; clone_size: -; j_call: TRBJ2-7; d_call: TRBD2; cdr3_aa: CASSYSTRDYVYEQYF; cdr3_nt: TGTGCCAGCAGTTACTCGACAAGGGACTACGTCTACGAGCAGTACTTC
v_call: TRBV7-3; clone_size: -; j_call: TRBJ2-7; d_call: TRBD1; cdr3_aa: CASSPGQGRQYF; cdr3_nt: TGTGCCAGCAGCCCCGGACAGGGACGGCAGTACTTC
v_call: TRBV21-1; clone_size: -; j_call: TRBJ1-2; d_call: -; cdr3_aa: CASTSKNQPYGYTF; cdr3_nt: TGTGCCAGCACCTCAAAGAATCAGCCCTATGGCTACACCTTC
v_call: TRBV5-5; clone_size: -; j_call: TRBJ2-1; d_call: TRBD1; cdr3_aa: CASSHTGQGTTEQFF; cdr3_nt: TGTGCCAGCAGTCATACGGGACAGGGGACCACAGAGCAGTTCTTC
v_call: TRBV5-4; clone_size: -; j_call: TRBJ2-7; d_call: -; cdr3_aa: CASSLEGSSTYEQYF; cdr3_nt: TGTGCCAGCAGCTTGGAAGGCAGTTCAACCTACGAGCAGTACTTC
v_call: TRBV6-6; clone_size: -; j_call: TRBJ1-5; d_call: -; cdr3_aa: CASSLDAGNQPQHF; cdr3_nt: TGTGCCAGCAGCCTGGACGCGGGCAATCAGCCCCAGCATTTT
v_call: TRBV5-1; clone_size: -; j_call: TRBJ2-7; d_call: TRBD2; cdr3_aa: CASSGRGGALYEQYF; cdr3_nt: TGCGCCAGCAGCGGACGCGGGGGGGCCTTATACGAGCAGTACTTC
v_call: TRBV5-1; clone_size: few; j_call: TRBJ1-1; d_call: -; cdr3_aa: CASSTQGQNTEAFF; cdr3_nt: TGCGCCAGCAGCACACAGGGACAGAACACTGAAGCTTTCTTT
v_call: TRBV2; clone_size: -; j_call: TRBJ2-2; d_call: TRBD2; cdr3_aa: CASSRTSGRLTGELFF; cdr3_nt: TGTGCCAGCAGTCGGACTAGCGGGAGATTGACCGGGGAGCTGTTTTTT
v_call: TRBV5-1; clone_size: -; j_call: TRBJ2-7; d_call: -; cdr3_aa: CASSSGALGNEQYF; cdr3_nt: TGCGCCAGCAGCTCAGGGGCGCTAGGTAACGAGCAGTACTTC
v_call: TRBV2; clone_size: -; j_call: TRBJ1-2; d_call: -; cdr3_aa: CASNGEENYGYTF; cdr3_nt: TGTGCCAGCAACGGAGAAGAGAACTATGGCTACACCTTC
v_call: TRBV25-1; clone_size: -; j_call: TRBJ2-5; d_call: TRBD1; cdr3_aa: CATNRGGQETQYF; cdr3_nt: TGTGCCACCAACAGGGGTGGCCAAGAGACCCAGTACTTC
v_call: TRBV6-6; clone_size: -; j_call: TRBJ1-5; d_call: -; cdr3_aa: CASKQGPGNQPQHF; cdr3_nt: TGTGCCAGTAAACAGGGTCCGGGGAATCAGCCCCAGCATTTT
v_call: TRBV6-1; clone_size: -; j_call: TRBJ2-3; d_call: TRBD1; cdr3_aa: CASSEEGRDRESNTQYF; cdr3_nt: TGTGCCAGCAGTGAAGAAGGGAGGGACAGGGAATCAAATACGCAGTATTTT
v_call: TRBV5-4; clone_size: -; j_call: TRBJ1-6; d_call: TRBD1; cdr3_aa: CASSSTGQGSSPLHF; cdr3_nt: TGTGCCAGCAGCTCCACGGGACAGGGCAGTTCACCCCTCCACTTT
v_call: TRBV29-1; clone_size: -; j_call: TRBJ2-4; d_call: -; cdr3_aa: CSAKISGDIQYF; cdr3_nt: TGCAGCGCCAAGATCAGTGGGGACATTCAGTACTTC
v_call: TRBV10-3; clone_size: few; j_call: TRBJ1-1; d_call: -; cdr3_aa: CAISNLRDTEAFF; cdr3_nt: TGTGCCATCAGCAATCTAAGGGACACTGAAGCTTTCTTT
v_call: TRBV18; clone_size: -; j_call: TRBJ2-3; d_call: -; cdr3_aa: CASSPGIQSSTDTQYF; cdr3_nt: TGTGCCAGCTCACCTGGGATCCAATCTAGCACAGATACGCAGTATTTT
v_call: TRBV6-5; clone_size: -; j_call: TRBJ1-5; d_call: -; cdr3_aa: CAIAKGFNQPQHF; cdr3_nt: TGTGCCATCGCCAAGGGTTTCAATCAGCCCCAGCATTTT
v_call: TRBV11-1; clone_size: -; j_call: TRBJ2-7; d_call: -; cdr3_aa: CASSLKMTFYEQYF; cdr3_nt: TGTGCCAGCAGCTTAAAAATGACATTTTACGAGCAGTACTTC
v_call: TRBV9; clone_size: -; j_call: TRBJ2-3; d_call: -; cdr3_aa: CASSERTGTDTQYF; cdr3_nt: TGTGCCAGCAGCGAGAGGACAGGCACAGATACGCAGTATTTT
v_call: TRBV30; clone_size: -; j_call: TRBJ2-2; d_call: TRBD2; cdr3_aa: CAWSPLAGVRSTGELFF; cdr3_nt: TGTGCCTGGAGTCCCCTAGCGGGAGTCCGGAGCACCGGGGAGCTGTTTTTT
v_call: TRBV19; clone_size: -; j_call: TRBJ1-3; d_call: -; cdr3_aa: CASKNVALDSGNTIYF; cdr3_nt: TGTGCCAGTAAGAACGTCGCGCTCGACTCTGGAAACACCATATATTTT
v_call: TRBV10-3; clone_size: -; j_call: TRBJ2-3; d_call: TRBD2; cdr3_aa: CAISESQRGSTDTQYF; cdr3_nt: TGTGCCATCAGTGAGAGTCAGCGGGGGAGCACAGATACGCAGTATTTT